This T cell receptor beta chain stems from a study of regulatory T cells in long-lasting Graves disease. Study-wide results and caveats: TRBV28, TRBJ1-2 and TRBJ2-5 were segments that persistent disease favored. Newly diagnosed patients shared about a thousand public clonotypes; persistent patients shared about 2,700.

Time point in this sample: persistent/refractory GD, antithyroid drugs over 5 years with positive TRAb. The TCR library was prepared using RNA isolated from PBMCs. It was by American Thyroid Association guidelines that Graves' disease was diagnosed. The CDR3 extends over 17 amino acids. V lost 4 bases, J lost 4 bases, and 8 bases stayed unmatched. The germline gives CDR1 SGHRS, CDR2 YFSETQ. This clonotype was observed a handful of times. Its target is not known. Through Arm-PCR of CDR3 regions and iRepertoire HTBI primers, TCR beta libraries were built. Per the study methods: Among the samples, some 68 TRBV and 14 TRBJ segments were identified. TCRdb re-called the multiplex PCR reads through MiXCR, storing one row per CDR3 protein. TCRdb's processing, not the authors', yielded these V and J calls. The data hold about 660,000 distinct CDR3 sequences, with about 32% observed a single time.

This sequence originates from a female donor with Graves disease. The sequencing used peripheral blood mononuclear cells (PBMCs), collected when the disease was refractory, from a patient treated with antithyroid drugs. The chain couples TRBV5-1 to TRBJ2-6; 10 nucleotides match TRBD1. CDR3 DNA: TGCGCCAGCAGCCCTCCCGGGACAGGGGTCGGGGCCAACGTCCTGACTTTC. It codes for CASSPPGTGVGANVLTF.